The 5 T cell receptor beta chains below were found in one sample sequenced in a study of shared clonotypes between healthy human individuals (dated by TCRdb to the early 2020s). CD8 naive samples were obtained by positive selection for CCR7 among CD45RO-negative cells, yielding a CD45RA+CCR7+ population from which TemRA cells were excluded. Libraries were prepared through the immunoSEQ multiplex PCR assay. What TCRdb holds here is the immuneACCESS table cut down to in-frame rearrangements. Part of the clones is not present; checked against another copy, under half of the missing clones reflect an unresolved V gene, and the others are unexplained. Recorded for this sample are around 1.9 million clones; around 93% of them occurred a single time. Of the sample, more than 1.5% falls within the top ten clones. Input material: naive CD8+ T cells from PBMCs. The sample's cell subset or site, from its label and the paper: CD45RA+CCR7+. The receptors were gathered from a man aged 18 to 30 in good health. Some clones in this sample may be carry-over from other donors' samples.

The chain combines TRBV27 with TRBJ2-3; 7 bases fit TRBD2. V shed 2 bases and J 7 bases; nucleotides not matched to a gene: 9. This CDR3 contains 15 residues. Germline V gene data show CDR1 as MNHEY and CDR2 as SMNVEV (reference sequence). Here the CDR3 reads CASSLMTGGGNTQYF. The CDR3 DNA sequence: TGTGCCAGCAGTTTAATGACTGGGGGGGGAAATACGCAGTATTTT.

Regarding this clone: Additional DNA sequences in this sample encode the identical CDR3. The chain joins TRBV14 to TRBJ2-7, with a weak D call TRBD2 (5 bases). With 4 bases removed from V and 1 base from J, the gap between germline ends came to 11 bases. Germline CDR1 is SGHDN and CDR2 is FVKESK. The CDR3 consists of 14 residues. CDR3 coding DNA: TGTGCCAGCAGCCCGGGGTGGGGTTCCTACGAGCAGTACTTC. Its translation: CASSPGWGSYEQYF.

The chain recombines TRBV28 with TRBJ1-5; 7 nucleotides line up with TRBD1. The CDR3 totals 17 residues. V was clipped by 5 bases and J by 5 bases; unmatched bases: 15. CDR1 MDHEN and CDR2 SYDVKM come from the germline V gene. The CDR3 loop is CASSPHTTGWRDQPQHF. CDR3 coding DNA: TGTGCCAGCAGTCCGCATACGACAGGGTGGAGAGATCAGCCCCAGCATTTT.

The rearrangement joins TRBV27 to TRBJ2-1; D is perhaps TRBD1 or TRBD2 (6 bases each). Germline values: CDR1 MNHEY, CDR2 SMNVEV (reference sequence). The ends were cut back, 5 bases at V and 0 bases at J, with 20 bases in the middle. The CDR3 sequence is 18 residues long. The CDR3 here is CASSPRLGGGGSYNEQFF. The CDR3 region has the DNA TGTGCCAGCAGTCCTAGACTCGGAGGGGGAGGCTCCTACAATGAGCAGTTCTTC.

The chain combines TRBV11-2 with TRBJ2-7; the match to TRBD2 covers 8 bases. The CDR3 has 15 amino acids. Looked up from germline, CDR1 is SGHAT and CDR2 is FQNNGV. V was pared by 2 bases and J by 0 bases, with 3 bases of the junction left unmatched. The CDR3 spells CASSLTSGPSYEQYF. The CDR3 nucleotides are TGTGCCAGCAGCTTAACTAGCGGACCCTCCTACGAGCAGTACTTC.